This T cell receptor (beta chain) emerged from a study of T-cell memory formation after mild COVID-19. TCRdb used MiXCR to reprocess the 5' RACE reads, holding one entry per CDR3 protein. The repertoire holds about 350,000 distinct CDR3 sequences, with about an eighth as singletons. The V end was cut by 4 bases, the J end by 2 bases, with 10 bases between. This CDR3 is 14 amino acids long. CDR1 SEHNR and CDR2 FQNEAQ come from the germline V gene (reference sequence). This clonotype was found a few times. This sequence originates from a man aged 18 to 35 who had mild COVID-19 (a few samples of this study predate the infection). Cell type and time point are not known. Sample: PBMCs or a T cell subset sorted from them (not recorded which). This chain connects TRBV7-9 to TRBJ2-3; D not resolved. The CDR3 DNA is TGTGCCAGCAGCTCACGAACGTACACAGATACGCAGTATTTT. It codes for CASSSRTYTDTQYF.